These T cell receptor beta chains were read from a single sample in a study of graft-versus-host responses after intestinal transplantation. TCRdb keeps only in-frame clones here, not all; method: immunoSEQ multiplex PCR. The data hold 20,000 or so clones, with almost 85% observed a single time. This material consisted of PBMCs, taken 14 days after transplant. Every receptor here comes from a human patient who received an intestinal transplant, so some T cells may come from the graft donor. CDR3s include the opening cysteine and the closing phenylalanine or tryptophan. A D gene is named only where the DNA matches it firmly. Clone sizes are given selectively: once, few, many, or a class where the clone is expanded.

>TRBJ1-4|NA|NA|TRBV5-1
CASSVTASDNEKLFF
TGCGCCAGCAGCGTAACAGCCTCAGATAATGAAAAACTGTTTTTT
>TRBJ1-6|NA|NA|TRBV15
CATSRTDSSYNSPLHF
TGTGCCACCAGTAGGACGGACAGCTCCTATAATTCACCCCTCCACTTT
>TRBJ2-5|NA|NA|TRBV5-3
CARSRGVVSQETQYF
TGTGCCAGAAGCCGAGGGGTGGTTAGCCAAGAGACCCAGTACTTC
>TRBJ1-1|NA|TRBD1|TRBV6-1
CASSPTGGNTEAFF
TGTGCCAGCAGTCCTACAGGGGGTAACACTGAAGCTTTCTTT
>TRBJ2-3|once|TRBD1|TRBV6-5
CASSSPGQRTDTQYF
TGTGCCAGCAGTTCGCCGGGACAGCGCACAGATACGCAGTATTTT
>TRBJ1-2|NA|NA|TRBV7-2
CASSLGGTPYGYTF
TGTGCCAGCAGCTTAGGTGGGACACCATATGGCTACACCTTC
>TRBJ2-2|NA|NA|TRBV28
CASSSPGVTGELFF
TGTGCCAGCAGTTCTCCTGGGGTCACCGGGGAGCTGTTTTTT
>TRBJ2-7|NA|NA|TRBV11-2
CASREPGYEQYF
TGTGCCTCCAGGGAGCCGGGCTACGAGCAGTACTTC
>TRBJ1-2|NA|NA|TRBV4-1
CASSQGGWIGYGYTF
TGCGCCAGCAGCCAAGGCGGCTGGATAGGCTATGGCTACACCTTC
>TRBJ1-3|NA|TRBD1|TRBV28
CASSGTGGAPPGNTIYF
TGTGCCAGCAGCGGGACAGGGGGCGCCCCCCCTGGAAACACCATATATTTT
>TRBJ1-2|NA|NA|TRBV2
CASSGGQHINYGYTF
TGTGCCAGCAGTGGGGGCCAGCATATTAACTATGGCTACACCTTC
>TRBJ2-7|few|NA|TRBV5-4
CASSLVIGTFSYEQYF
TGTGCCAGCAGCTTGGTGATTGGTACTTTCTCCTACGAGCAGTACTTC
>TRBJ2-5|NA|TRBD2|TRBV12-5
CASGFSTSGSEQYQETQYF
TGTGCTAGTGGTTTTTCGACTAGCGGGTCCGAGCAGTACCAAGAGACCCAGTACTTC
>TRBJ1-5|NA|NA|TRBV4-2
CASSPRARGDQPQHF
TGTGCCAGCAGCCCCAGGGCCAGGGGCGATCAGCCCCAGCATTTT
>TRBJ1-2|once|TRBD1|TRBV7-3
CASSQGTGGLYGYTF
TGTGCCAGCAGCCAAGGGACAGGGGGCCTCTATGGCTACACCTTC
>TRBJ1-1|NA|TRBD1|TRBV27
CASSLSTGDADTEAFF
TGTGCCAGCAGTTTATCGACAGGGGATGCCGACACTGAAGCTTTCTTT
>TRBJ1-1|NA|NA|TRBV28
CASSLFSQGRAEAFF
TGTGCCAGCAGTTTATTTTCCCAGGGGAGAGCTGAAGCTTTCTTT
>TRBJ2-4|NA|NA|TRBV20-1
CSGRAKNIQYF
TGCAGTGGGAGAGCCAAAAACATTCAGTACTTC
>TRBJ2-7|NA|NA|TRBV4-2
CASSQVGSRLEQYF
TGTGCCAGCAGCCAAGTAGGGTCCCGACTTGAGCAGTACTTC
>TRBJ2-7|NA|TRBD2|TRBV2
CASILRGTSHEQYF
TGTGCCAGCATCCTACGAGGGACTAGCCACGAGCAGTACTTC
>TRBJ2-7|few|NA|TRBV9
CASSSYSKGDEQYF
TGTGCCAGCAGCTCTTACTCTAAAGGTGACGAGCAGTACTTC
>TRBJ2-5|NA|NA|TRBV9
CASSVVPGYQEAQYF
TGTGCCAGCAGCGTAGTCCCAGGATACCAAGAGGCCCAGTACTTC
>TRBJ1-1|NA|NA|TRBV7-2
CASSLQGEAFF
TGTGCCAGCAGCTTACAGGGGGAAGCTTTCTTT
>TRBJ2-7|NA|NA|TRBV5-1
CASSLASGTPKQGYEQYF
TGCGCCAGCAGCTTGGCCTCGGGAACTCCTAAACAGGGTTACGAGCAGTACTTC
>TRBJ2-7|once|TRBD1|TRBV4-1
CASSQGQPYEQYF
TGCGCCAGCAGCCAGGGACAGCCCTACGAGCAGTACTTC
>TRBJ2-2|NA|TRBD2|TRBV4-1
CARSRPGLARAGELFF
TGCGCCCGCAGCCGTCCGGGACTAGCCCGGGCCGGGGAGCTGTTTTTT
>TRBJ2-5|once|NA|TRBV6-1
CASSGLPGTSKGETQYF
TGTGCCAGCAGTGGTTTACCGGGGACATCTAAGGGAGAGACCCAGTACTTC
>TRBJ2-6|NA|NA|TRBV8-2
CGKSGKITQSRANVLTF
TGTGGCAAAAGTGGTAAGATAACACAAAGTCGGGCCAACGTCCTGACTTTC
>TRBJ2-7|NA|NA|TRBV7-9
CASSPSDSDKYF
TGTGCCAGCAGCCCAAGCGACTCCGACAAGTACTTC
>TRBJ1-2|once|TRBD1|TRBV19
CASSIQGANYGYTF
TGTGCCAGTAGTATACAGGGGGCTAACTATGGCTACACCTTC
>TRBJ2-5|few|NA|TRBV7-6
CASSHSGWAGGSVETQYF
TGTGCCAGCAGCCATTCGGGTTGGGCTGGGGGGAGCGTAGAGACCCAGTACTTC
>TRBJ2-2|NA|NA|TRBV4-1
CASSQDRRVELFF
TGCGCTAGCAGCCAAGATAGGAGGGTGGAGCTGTTTTTT
>TRBJ2-1|NA|TRBD2|TRBV5-1
CASSLGAGGYEQFF
TGCGCCAGCAGCTTGGGTGCGGGAGGGTATGAGCAGTTCTTC
>TRBJ1-4|NA|NA|TRBV5-3
CARSLAATNEKLFF
TGTGCCAGAAGCTTGGCAGCAACTAATGAAAAACTGTTTTTT
>TRBJ2-2|NA|TRBD2|TRBV27
CASTPGLVGTTGELFF
TGTGCCAGCACCCCGGGACTAGTTGGAACCACCGGGGAGCTGTTTTTT
>TRBJ1-5|NA|TRBD1|TRBV28
CASSPPRDRGLNQPQHF
TGTGCCAGCAGTCCGCCGCGGGACAGGGGGCTGAATCAGCCCCAGCATTTT
>TRBJ2-7|NA|TRBD1|TRBV5-6
CATHDRAWDYEQYF
TGTGCCACCCATGACAGGGCCTGGGACTACGAGCAGTACTTC
>TRBJ2-2|NA|NA|TRBV12-2
CASRFRQPLRTTTGELFF
TGTGCAAGTCGCTTCCGTCAGCCGTTAAGGACAACAACCGGGGAGCTGTTTTTT
>TRBJ2-3|NA|NA|TRBV11-2
CASSLGSGGTDTQYF
TGTGCCAGCAGCTTAGGTAGTGGAGGAACAGATACGCAGTATTTT
>TRBJ2-1|NA|NA|TRBV14
CASSQDLTGGQFF
TGTGCCAGCAGCCAAGATCTGACCGGTGGGCAGTTCTTC
>TRBJ2-7|NA|NA|TRBV19
CASSPGRTYEQYF
TGTGCCAGTAGTCCGGGACGGACCTACGAGCAGTACTTC
>TRBJ2-7|NA|NA|TRBV5-1
CASSLSAGQYSYEQYF
TGCGCCAGCAGCTTGTCGGCTGGACAGTACTCCTACGAGCAGTACTTC
>TRBJ2-7|NA|TRBD1|TRBV10-3
CAISDPGQGRSYEQYF
TGTGCCATCAGTGACCCGGGACAGGGAAGGAGCTACGAGCAGTACTTC
>TRBJ2-1|NA|NA|TRBV2
CASSEGAGEQFF
TGTGCCAGCAGTGAAGGAGCGGGTGAGCAGTTCTTC
>TRBJ1-2|NA|TRBD1|TRBV6-5
CASSYLPGQGRGYTF
TGTGCCAGCAGTTACCTCCCGGGACAGGGGAGAGGCTACACCTTC
>TRBJ2-2|once|NA|TRBV4-1
CASTRTSANTGELFF
TGCGCCAGCACTCGGACATCGGCGAACACCGGGGAGCTGTTTTTT
>TRBJ1-1|once|NA|TRBV2
CASKKGVPEAFF
TGTGCCAGCAAAAAAGGGGTACCTGAAGCTTTCTTT
>TRBJ1-3|NA|NA|TRBV19
CASSIGHSEAGNTIYF
TGTGCCAGTAGTATTGGACACTCGGAGGCTGGAAACACCATATATTTT
>TRBJ2-7|NA|NA|TRBV30
CAWSVPLGGLHEQYF
TGTGCCTGGAGTGTTCCCTTGGGGGGACTCCACGAGCAGTACTTC
>TRBJ2-1|NA|TRBD2|TRBV4-1
CASSLGGLAVYNEQFF
TGCGCCAGCAGCCTGGGGGGACTAGCGGTTTACAATGAGCAGTTCTTC
>TRBJ2-7|NA|NA|TRBV18
CASSPSSPYEQYF
TGTGCCAGCTCACCATCCTCCCCCTACGAGCAGTACTTC
>TRBJ2-3|NA|NA|TRBV5-1
CASSLELGFLDTQYF
TGCGCCAGCAGCTTGGAACTGGGGTTCTTAGATACGCAGTATTTT